This T cell receptor (beta chain) emerged from a study of cytomegalovirus exposure and HLA in healthy donors. In the study overall: Roughly 180 million T cells yielded roughly 120 million unique TCR beta sequences, as an earlier analysis found. Among the roughly 430 genotyped donors, less than 85% were placed in the Caucasian-associated ancestry cluster. Whole-study findings and limits: Fewer N-insertions than the roughly 630-donor mean were reportedly shown by an Asian-associated ancestry cluster in a later analysis. The study listed under 200 cytomegalovirus-associated TCR beta chains.

In regard to this clone: Its antigen is not known.

A multiplex PCR was run with 60 Vbeta primers and 13 Jbeta primers. Data came from immunoSEQ multiplex PCR; TCRdb stores just in-frame clones and leaves some out. The table includes under 250,000 clones, nearly 80% detected once. Trimming pared 4 bases from V and 0 bases from J, leaving 12 bases between. Germline CDR1 is SGHTA and CDR2 is FQGNSA. CDR3 length equals 16 residues. The TCR comes from a male donor in good health and CMV-seronegative. The sample taken for sequencing was PBMCs. The chain employs TRBV7-2 and TRBJ2-2, with D tentatively TRBD1 (6 bases). The CDR3 DNA reads TGTGCCAGCAGCTCCGACAGGCCCCCGAACACCGGGGAGCTGTTTTTT. Translation: CASSSDRPPNTGELFF.